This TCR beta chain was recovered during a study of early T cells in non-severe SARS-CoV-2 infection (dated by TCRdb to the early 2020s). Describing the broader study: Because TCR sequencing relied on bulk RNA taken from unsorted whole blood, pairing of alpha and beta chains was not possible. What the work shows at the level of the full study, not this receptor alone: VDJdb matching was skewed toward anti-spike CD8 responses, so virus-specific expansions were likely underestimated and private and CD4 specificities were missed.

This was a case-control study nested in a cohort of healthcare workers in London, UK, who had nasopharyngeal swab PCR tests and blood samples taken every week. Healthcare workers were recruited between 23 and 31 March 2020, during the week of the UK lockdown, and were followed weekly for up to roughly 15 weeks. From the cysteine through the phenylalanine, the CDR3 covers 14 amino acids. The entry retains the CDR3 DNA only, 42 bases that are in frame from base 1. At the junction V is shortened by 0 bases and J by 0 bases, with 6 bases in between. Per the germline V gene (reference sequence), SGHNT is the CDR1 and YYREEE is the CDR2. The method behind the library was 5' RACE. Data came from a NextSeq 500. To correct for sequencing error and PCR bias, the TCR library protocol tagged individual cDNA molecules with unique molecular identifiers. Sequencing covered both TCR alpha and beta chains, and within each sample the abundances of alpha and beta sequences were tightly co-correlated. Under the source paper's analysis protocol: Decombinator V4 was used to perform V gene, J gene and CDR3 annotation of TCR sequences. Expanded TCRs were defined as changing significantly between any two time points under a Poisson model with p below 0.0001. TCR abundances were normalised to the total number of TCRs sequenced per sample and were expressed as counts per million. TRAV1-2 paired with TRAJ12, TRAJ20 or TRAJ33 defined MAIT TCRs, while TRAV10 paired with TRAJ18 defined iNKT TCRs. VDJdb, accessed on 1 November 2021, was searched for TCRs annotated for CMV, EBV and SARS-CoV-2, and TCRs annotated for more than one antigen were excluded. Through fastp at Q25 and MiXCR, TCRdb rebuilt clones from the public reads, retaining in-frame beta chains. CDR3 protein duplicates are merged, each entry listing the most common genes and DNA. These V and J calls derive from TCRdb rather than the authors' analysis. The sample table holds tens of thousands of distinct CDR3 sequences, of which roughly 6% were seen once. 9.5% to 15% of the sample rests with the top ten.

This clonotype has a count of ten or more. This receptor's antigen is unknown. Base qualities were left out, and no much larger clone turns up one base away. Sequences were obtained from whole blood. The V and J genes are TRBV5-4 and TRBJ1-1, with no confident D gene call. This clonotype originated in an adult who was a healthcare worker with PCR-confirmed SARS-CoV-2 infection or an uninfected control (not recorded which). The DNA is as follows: TGTGCCAGCAGCTTGGGCAGGCTGAACACTGAAGCTTTCTTT. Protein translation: CASSLGRLNTEAFF.